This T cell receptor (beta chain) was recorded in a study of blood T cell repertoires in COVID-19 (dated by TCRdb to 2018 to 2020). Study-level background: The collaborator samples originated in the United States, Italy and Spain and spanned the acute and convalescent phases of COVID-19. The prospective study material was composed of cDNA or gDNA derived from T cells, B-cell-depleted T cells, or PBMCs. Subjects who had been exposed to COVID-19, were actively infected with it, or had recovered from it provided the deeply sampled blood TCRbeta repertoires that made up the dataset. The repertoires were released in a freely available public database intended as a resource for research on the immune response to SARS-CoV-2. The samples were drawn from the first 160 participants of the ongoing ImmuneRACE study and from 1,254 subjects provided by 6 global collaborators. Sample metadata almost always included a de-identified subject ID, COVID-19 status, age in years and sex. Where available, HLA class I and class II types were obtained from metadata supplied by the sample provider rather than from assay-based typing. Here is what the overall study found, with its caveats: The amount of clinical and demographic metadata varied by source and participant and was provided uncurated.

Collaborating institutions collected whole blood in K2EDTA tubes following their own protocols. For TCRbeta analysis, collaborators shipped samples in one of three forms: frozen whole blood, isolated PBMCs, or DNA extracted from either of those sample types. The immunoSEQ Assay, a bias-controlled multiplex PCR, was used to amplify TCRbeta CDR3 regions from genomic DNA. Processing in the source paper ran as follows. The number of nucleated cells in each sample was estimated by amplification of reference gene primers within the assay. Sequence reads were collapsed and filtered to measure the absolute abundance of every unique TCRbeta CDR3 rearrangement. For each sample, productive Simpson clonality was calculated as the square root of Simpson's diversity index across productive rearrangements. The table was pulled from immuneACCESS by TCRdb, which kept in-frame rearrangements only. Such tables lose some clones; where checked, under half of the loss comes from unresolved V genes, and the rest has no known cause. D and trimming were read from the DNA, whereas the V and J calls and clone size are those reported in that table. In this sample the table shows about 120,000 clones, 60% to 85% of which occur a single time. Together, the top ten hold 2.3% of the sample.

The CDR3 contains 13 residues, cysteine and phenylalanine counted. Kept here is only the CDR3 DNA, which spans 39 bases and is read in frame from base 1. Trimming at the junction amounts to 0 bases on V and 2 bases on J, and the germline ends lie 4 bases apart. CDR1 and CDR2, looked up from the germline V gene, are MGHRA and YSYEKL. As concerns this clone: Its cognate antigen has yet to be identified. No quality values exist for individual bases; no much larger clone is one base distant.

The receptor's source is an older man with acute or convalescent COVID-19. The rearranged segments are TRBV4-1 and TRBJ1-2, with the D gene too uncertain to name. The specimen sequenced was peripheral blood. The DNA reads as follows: TGCGCCAGCAGCCAAGATCAAAACTATGGCTACACCTTC. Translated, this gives CASSQDQNYGYTF.